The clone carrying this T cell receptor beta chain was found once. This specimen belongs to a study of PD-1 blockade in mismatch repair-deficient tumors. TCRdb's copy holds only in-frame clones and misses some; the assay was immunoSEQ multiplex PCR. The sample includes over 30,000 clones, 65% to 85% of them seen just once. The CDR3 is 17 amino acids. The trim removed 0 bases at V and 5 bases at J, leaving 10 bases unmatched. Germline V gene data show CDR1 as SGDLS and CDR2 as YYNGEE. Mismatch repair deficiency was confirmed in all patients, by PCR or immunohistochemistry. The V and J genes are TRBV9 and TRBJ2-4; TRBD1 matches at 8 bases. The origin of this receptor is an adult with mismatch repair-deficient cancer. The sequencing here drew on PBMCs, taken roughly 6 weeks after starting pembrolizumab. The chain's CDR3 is CASSVEWGGQGQNIQYF. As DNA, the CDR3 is TGTGCCAGCAGCGTAGAATGGGGAGGACAGGGCCAAAACATTCAGTACTTC. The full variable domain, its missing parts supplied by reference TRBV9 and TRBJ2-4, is DSGVTQTPKHLITATGQRVTLRCSPRSGDLSVYWYQQSLDQGLQFLIQYYNGEERAKGNILERFSAQQFPDLHSELNLSSLELGDSALYFCASSVEWGGQGQNIQYFGAGTRLSVL.